This T cell receptor (beta chain) was documented in a study of Graves' ophthalmopathy and Graves' hyperthyroidism (dated by TCRdb to between 2017 and 2018). Regarding the study in general: Peripheral blood was collected before any treatment was given, at the time of initial diagnosis. To tell Graves' ophthalmopathy apart from Graves' hyperthyroidism, and to predict which patients would progress to ophthalmopathy, the study relied on TCR beta repertoire signatures. In total, 135 blood samples were TCR-sequenced: around 42 ophthalmopathy, some 72 hyperthyroidism and some 17 hyperthyroidism-to-ophthalmopathy patients. To explore V-J signatures that separate ophthalmopathy from hyperthyroidism, a discovery set of more than 95 patients was enrolled, consisting of fewer than 45 with ophthalmopathy and around 57 with stable hyperthyroidism. An independent validation cohort comprised 18 hyperthyroidism patients and about 16 patients who later progressed from hyperthyroidism to ophthalmopathy. In over five hyperthyroidism patients, T-cell repertoires of thyroid tissue and blood were compared. Once sampling was done, hyperthyroidism patients were given methimazole at a starting dose of 30 mg daily, while ophthalmopathy patients were given high-dose intravenous methylprednisolone. The approximately 98 discovery patients were randomly divided into training and test sets at a 7:3 ratio.

Summary of the overall study and its limitations: Sample size was not predetermined statistically, and investigators were not blinded to group allocation. In validation, the model predicted ophthalmopathy progression with about 70% sensitivity and about 73% specificity; 12 predicted patients were CT-confirmed with GO in a median of approximately six months. Most of the expanded thyroid clonotypes with a frequency above 0.001 were also detected in blood, and it was suggested that the thyroid immune response may be reflected by blood repertoires. In cross-validation, the 13-signature model distinguished ophthalmopathy from stable hyperthyroidism with about 87% sensitivity and roughly 81% specificity, and in the test set the corresponding values were around 78% and 73%.

TCR beta CDR3 regions were amplified from RNA transcripts for repertoire sequencing. The first round of RT-PCR was done with HTBI primers and the Qiagen OneStep RT-PCR kit, and was followed by a second round of multiplex PCR, then size selection and purification. The libraries underwent paired-end sequencing with 100 bp reads on an Illumina HiSeq2000. Regarding the original processing steps: SOAPnuke was used to process the reads, removing any read that contained adapters or uncalled bases, had a mean Phred below 15, or lacked an exact match to the constant primer or identifier. High-quality paired reads were merged with COPE v1.2.5. Unique nucleotide sequences were defined as clonotypes and aligned to IMGT TRB V, D and J references using MiTCR v1.1. Analysis was restricted to V-J combinations with a frequency above 0.0001, which covered about 99% of repertoires. For each V-J combination, a TCR clonal expansion and chaos score was defined as F50 clonal expansion divided by the chaos observed in the TCRdist matrix. Features were reduced by Welch's t-statistics and random forest to approximately 13 V-J combinations, which fed a naive Bayes classifier. Thyroid-blood repertoire similarity was quantified with the Morisita-Horn index. In-frame beta chains were kept once TCRdb had trimmed the public reads at Q25 with fastp and called clones with MiXCR. When rows share a CDR3 protein, they turn into one entry using the most common DNA and genes. TCRdb, not the authors, supplied the V and J calls. This sample comprises approximately 460,000 distinct CDR3 sequences, around 15% of them detected only once. The ten most abundant clones make up about 10% of the sample.

The CDR3 goes from the cysteine to the phenylalanine over 16 residues. Only the CDR3 DNA is retained, 48 bases long and in frame from the first base. The germline V gene specifies SQVTM as CDR1 and ANQGSEA as CDR2. V was cut back by 0 bases and J by 6 bases, leaving a gap of 20 bases between them. This clonotype was seen at least ten times. Its antigen remains undetermined. Qualities for individual bases were not recorded, and no much larger clone is one base off. The ophthalmopathy patients had moderately to severely active disease, with a Clinical Activity Score of 3 or higher, a NOSPECS grade of 4 or higher, and a disease duration of less than 3 months. Patients were excluded if they had other autoimmune diseases, uncontrolled infections, pregnancy or lactation. Diagnosis was based on clinical symptoms, serum thyroxine, TRAb, thyroid ultrasound and orbital computed tomography. Using Ficoll-Paque density gradient centrifugation, PBMCs were isolated from approximately 11 ml of fresh peripheral blood. Total RNA was extracted with Trizol reagent and quality-checked on an Agilent 2100 Bioanalyzer.

This TCR derives from a woman in her thirties with Graves' ophthalmopathy. Donor details come from another sample of the same person, matched by shared clones. The sequencing sample was made of blood. The chain is made from TRBV29-1 and TRBJ2-5; no D segment can be confidently identified. The DNA sequence is as follows: TGCAGCGTTGAAGATCCTGGAGAGGTACCCAGACAGACCCAGTACTTC. Its translation reads: CSVEDPGEVPRQTQYF.